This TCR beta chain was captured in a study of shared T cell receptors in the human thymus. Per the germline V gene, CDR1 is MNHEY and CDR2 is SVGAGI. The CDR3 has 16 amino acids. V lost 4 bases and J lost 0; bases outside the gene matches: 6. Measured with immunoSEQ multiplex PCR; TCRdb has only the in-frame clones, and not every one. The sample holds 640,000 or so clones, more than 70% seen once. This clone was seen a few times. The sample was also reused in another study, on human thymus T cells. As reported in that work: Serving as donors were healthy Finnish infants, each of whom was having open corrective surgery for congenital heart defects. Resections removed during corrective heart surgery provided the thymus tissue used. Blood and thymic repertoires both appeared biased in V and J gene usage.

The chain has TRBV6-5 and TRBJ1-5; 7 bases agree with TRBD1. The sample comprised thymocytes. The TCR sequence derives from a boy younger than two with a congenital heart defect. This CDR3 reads CASSSRQGDSNQPQHF. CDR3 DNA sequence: TGTGCCAGCAGTTCTCGACAGGGAGATAGCAATCAGCCCCAGCATTTT.